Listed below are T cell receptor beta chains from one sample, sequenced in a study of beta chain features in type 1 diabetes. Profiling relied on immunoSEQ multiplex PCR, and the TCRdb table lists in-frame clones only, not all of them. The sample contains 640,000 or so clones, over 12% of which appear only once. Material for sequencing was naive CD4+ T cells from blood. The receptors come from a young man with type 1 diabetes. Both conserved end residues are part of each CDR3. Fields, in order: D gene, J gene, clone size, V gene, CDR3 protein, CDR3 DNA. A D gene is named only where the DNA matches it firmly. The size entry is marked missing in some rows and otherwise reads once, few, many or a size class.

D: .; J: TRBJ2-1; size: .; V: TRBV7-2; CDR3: CASSPDAGRAYNEQFF; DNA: TGTGCCAGCAGCCCCGACGCGGGTAGGGCCTACAATGAGCAGTTCTTC
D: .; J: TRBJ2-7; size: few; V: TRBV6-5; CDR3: CASRDGPSYEQYF; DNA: TGTGCCAGCAGGGATGGACCGTCCTACGAGCAGTACTTC
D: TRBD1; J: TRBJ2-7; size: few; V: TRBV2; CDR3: CASSEGQGAGEQYF; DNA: TGTGCCAGCAGTGAAGGGCAGGGGGCTGGCGAGCAGTACTTC
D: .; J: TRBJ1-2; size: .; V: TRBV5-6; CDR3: CASRLRQEGPSSGF; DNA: TGTGCCAGCAGATTAAGACAGGAGGGACCGTCATCGGGCTTC
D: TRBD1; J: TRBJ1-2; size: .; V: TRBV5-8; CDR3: CASSPYPPGQGGGYGYTF; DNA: TGTGCCAGCAGCCCCTACCCCCCGGGACAGGGGGGCGGCTATGGCTACACCTTC
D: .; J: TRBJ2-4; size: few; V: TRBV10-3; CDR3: CAISDYGHENIQYF; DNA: TGTGCCATCAGTGATTACGGACACGAAAACATTCAGTACTTC
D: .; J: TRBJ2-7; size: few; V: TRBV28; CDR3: CASSPGQTYEQYF; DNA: TGTGCCAGCAGCCCGGGACAAACCTACGAGCAGTACTTC
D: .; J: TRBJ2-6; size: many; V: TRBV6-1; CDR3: CAIRRGNVLTF; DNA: TGTGCCATTCGGCGGGGCAACGTCCTGACTTTC
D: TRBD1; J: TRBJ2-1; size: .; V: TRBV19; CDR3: CASSIFPGQGHNEQFF; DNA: TGTGCCAGTAGTATATTCCCGGGACAGGGGCACAATGAGCAGTTCTTC
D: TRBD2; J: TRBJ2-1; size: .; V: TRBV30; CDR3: CAWSPGLAVAEQFF; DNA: TGTGCCTGGAGTCCTGGACTAGCGGTTGCTGAGCAGTTCTTC
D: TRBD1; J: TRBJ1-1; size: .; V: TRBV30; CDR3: CAWSYRDRRTEAFF; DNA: TGTGCCTGGAGTTACCGGGACAGGCGGACTGAAGCTTTCTTT
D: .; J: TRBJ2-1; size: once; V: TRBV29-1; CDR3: CSTRRTGGSYNEQFF; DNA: TGCAGCACCCGGCGGACGGGCGGCTCCTACAATGAGCAGTTCTTC
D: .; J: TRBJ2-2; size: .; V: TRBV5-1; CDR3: CASSADIRELFF; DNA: TGCGCCAGCAGCGCGGACATACGGGAGCTGTTTTTT
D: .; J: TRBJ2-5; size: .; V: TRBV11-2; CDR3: CASSLDPEETQYF; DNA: TGTGCCAGCAGCTTAGATCCAGAAGAGACCCAGTACTTC
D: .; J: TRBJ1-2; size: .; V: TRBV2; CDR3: CASIVGEGGYTF; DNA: TGTGCCAGCATCGTCGGAGAGGGAGGCTACACCTTC
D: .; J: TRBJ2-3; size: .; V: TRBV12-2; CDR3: CASRPTGAGERDTQYF; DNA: TGTGCAAGTCGCCCAACGGGAGCGGGAGAACGAGATACGCAGTATTTT
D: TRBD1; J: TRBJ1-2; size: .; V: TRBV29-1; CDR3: CSVEDPPRGEPYGYTF; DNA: TGCAGCGTTGAAGATCCTCCCAGGGGGGAGCCCTATGGCTACACCTTC
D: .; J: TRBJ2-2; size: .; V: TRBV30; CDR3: CAWSWDSTGELFF; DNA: TGTGCCTGGAGTTGGGACTCCACCGGGGAGCTGTTTTTT
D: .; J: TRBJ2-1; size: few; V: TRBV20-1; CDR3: CSVMPREQFF; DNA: TGCAGTGTAATGCCAAGGGAGCAGTTCTTC
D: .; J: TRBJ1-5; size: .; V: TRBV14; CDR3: CASSGLGSNQPQHF; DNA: TGTGCCAGCAGCGGCCTCGGAAGCAATCAGCCCCAGCATTTT
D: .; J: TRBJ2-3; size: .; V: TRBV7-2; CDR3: CASSIEGGAWNTQYF; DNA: TGTGCCAGCAGCATAGAAGGCGGGGCCTGGAATACGCAGTATTTT
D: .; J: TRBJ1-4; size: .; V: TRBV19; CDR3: CASSIQGPAEKLFF; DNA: TGTGCCAGTAGTATCCAAGGACCCGCAGAAAAACTGTTTTTT
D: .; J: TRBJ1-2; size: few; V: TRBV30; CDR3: CACPLPAVYGYTF; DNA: TGTGCCTGCCCTCTACCGGCAGTATATGGCTACACCTTC
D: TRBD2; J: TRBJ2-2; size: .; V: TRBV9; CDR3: CASSVVSPGTINTGELFF; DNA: TGTGCCAGCAGCGTAGTTTCCCCCGGGACTATTAACACCGGGGAGCTGTTTTTT
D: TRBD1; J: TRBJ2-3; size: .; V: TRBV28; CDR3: CASSLTGGTDTQYF; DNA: TGTGCCAGCAGTTTAACAGGGGGCACAGATACGCAGTATTTT
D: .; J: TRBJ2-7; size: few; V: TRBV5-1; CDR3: CASSSGTGRRDLEQYF; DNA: TGCGCCAGCAGCTCTGGCACCGGGCGGAGGGATCTCGAGCAGTACTTC
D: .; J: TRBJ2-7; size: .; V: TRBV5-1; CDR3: CASSWPGHFEQQYF; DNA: TGCGCCAGCAGCTGGCCAGGGCACTTCGAGCAGCAGTACTTC
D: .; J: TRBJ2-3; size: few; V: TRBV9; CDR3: CASSPRQGLDTDTQYF; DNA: TGTGCCAGCAGCCCCCGGCAGGGGTTGGACACAGATACGCAGTATTTT
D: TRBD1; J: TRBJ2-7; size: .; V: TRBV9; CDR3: CASSPRQGSYEQYF; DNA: TGTGCCAGCAGCCCTCGACAGGGCTCCTACGAGCAGTACTTC
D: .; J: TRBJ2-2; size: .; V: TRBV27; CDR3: CASSLFGSSVLFF; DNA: TGTGCCAGCAGTTTATTCGGCTCCTCGGTACTGTTTTTT
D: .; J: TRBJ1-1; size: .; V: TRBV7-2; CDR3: CASSLRRNTEAFF; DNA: TGTGCCAGCAGCTTAAGGAGAAACACTGAAGCTTTCTTT
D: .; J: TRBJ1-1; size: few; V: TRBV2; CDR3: CASRERENTEAFF; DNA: TGTGCCAGCAGGGAACGGGAGAACACTGAAGCTTTCTTT
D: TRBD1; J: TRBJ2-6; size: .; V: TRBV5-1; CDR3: CASSGQGGSGANVLTF; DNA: TGCGCCAGTTCGGGACAGGGGGGCTCTGGGGCCAACGTCCTGACTTTC
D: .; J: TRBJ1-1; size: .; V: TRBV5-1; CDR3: CASSYRGTENTEAFF; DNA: TGCGCCAGCAGCTATCGCGGGACGGAGAACACTGAAGCTTTCTTT
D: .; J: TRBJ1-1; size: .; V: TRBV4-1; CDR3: CASSQHLRSRGKSTEAFF; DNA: TGCGCCAGCAGCCAACATCTCCGGTCGAGGGGAAAGAGTACTGAAGCTTTCTTT
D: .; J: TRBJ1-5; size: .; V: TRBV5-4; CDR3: CASSDRNRANQPQHF; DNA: TGTGCCAGCAGCGACCGTAACAGGGCCAATCAGCCCCAGCATTTT
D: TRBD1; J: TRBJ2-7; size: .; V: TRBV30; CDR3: CAWNPGQGIEQYF; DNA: TGTGCCTGGAACCCGGGACAGGGCATCGAGCAGTACTTC
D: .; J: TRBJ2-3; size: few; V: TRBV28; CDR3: CASSGTLSTDTQYF; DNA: TGTGCCAGCAGTGGGACTCTTAGCACAGATACGCAGTATTTT
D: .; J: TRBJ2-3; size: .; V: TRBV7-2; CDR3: CASREQRVSTDTQYF; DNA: TGTGCCAGCAGGGAACAACGGGTGTCCACAGATACGCAGTATTTT
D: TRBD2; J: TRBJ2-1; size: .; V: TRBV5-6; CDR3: CASRNSSGSGRPGGVF; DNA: TGTGCCAGCAGGAACTCGTCGGGGAGCGGGAGGCCGGGAGGGGTCTTC
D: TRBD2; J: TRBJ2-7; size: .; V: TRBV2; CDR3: CASSEREGGHEQYF; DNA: TGTGCCAGCAGTGAGCGGGAGGGGGGCCACGAGCAGTACTTC
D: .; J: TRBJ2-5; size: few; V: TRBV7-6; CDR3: CASSLGWVQETQYF; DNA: TGTGCCAGCAGCTTAGGGTGGGTCCAAGAGACCCAGTACTTC
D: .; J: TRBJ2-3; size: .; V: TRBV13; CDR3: CASSSAARDTQYF; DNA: TGTGCCAGCAGCTCCGCCGCCCGAGATACGCAGTATTTT
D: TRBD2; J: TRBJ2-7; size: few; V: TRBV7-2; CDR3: CASFALPLSSGEGEQYF; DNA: TGTGCCAGCTTCGCCCTTCCGCTCTCTAGCGGGGAGGGCGAGCAGTACTTC
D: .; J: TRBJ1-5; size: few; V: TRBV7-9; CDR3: CASSPDRNQPQHF; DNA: TGTGCCAGCAGCCCCGACAGGAATCAGCCCCAGCATTTT
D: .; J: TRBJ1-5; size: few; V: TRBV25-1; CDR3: CASSDATKSNQPQHF; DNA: TGTGCCAGCAGTGATGCCACCAAAAGCAATCAGCCCCAGCATTTT
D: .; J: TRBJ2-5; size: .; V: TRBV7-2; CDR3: CASSLGPDIQETQYF; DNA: TGTGCCAGCAGCTTAGGGCCAGATATTCAAGAGACCCAGTACTTC
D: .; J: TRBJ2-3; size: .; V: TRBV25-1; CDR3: CASSLGVRRTDTQYF; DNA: TGTGCCAGCAGTCTGGGTGTACGACGCACAGATACGCAGTATTTT
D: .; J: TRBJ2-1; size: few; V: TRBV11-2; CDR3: CASTRQGMYNEQFF; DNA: TGTGCCAGCACTCGGCAGGGGATGTACAATGAGCAGTTCTTC
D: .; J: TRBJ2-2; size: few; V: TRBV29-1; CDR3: CSVHLLGTGELFF; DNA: TGCAGCGTTCACTTACTTGGGACCGGGGAGCTGTTTTTT